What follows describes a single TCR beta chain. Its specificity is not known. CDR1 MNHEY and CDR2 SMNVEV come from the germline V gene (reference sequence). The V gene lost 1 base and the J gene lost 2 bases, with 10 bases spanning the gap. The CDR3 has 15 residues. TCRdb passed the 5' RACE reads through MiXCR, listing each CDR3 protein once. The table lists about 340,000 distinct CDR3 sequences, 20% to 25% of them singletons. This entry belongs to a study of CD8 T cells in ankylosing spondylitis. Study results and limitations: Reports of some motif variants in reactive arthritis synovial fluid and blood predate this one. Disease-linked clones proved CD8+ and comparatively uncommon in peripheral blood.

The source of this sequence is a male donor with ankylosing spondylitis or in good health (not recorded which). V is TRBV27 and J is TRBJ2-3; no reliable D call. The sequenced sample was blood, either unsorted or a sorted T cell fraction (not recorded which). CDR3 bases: TGTGCCAGCAGTTTATTCCCCACCCCCACAGATACGCAGTATTTT. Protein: CASSLFPTPTDTQYF.